This T cell receptor beta chain comes out of a study of T cells in Graves' hyperthyroidism and ophthalmopathy. Study-wide results and limits: Ophthalmopathy and stable hyperthyroidism were separated by a 13 V-J model.

This sample holds PBMCs from 10 ml fresh peripheral blood. Germline lookup yields CDR1 SNHLY and CDR2 FYNNEI. V was pared by 2 bases and J by 0 bases, with 14 bases between. The CDR3 runs to 18 residues. This clonotype was observed many times. What it recognizes is unknown. RNA transcripts provided the source from which TCR beta CDR3 regions were amplified. First-round RT-PCR with HTBI primers amplified the TCR CDR3 region. Each CDR3 protein gets one entry after TCRdb re-called the multiplex PCR reads with MiXCR. In the table there are approximately 400,000 distinct CDR3 sequences, roughly 19% of which are singletons.

This TCR came from a woman under 30 with Graves' hyperthyroidism. This sequence joins TRBV2 and TRBJ2-6; no definite D call. Specimen: blood. The CDR3 spells CASSEMPTARSGANVLTF. The CDR3 bases are TGTGCCAGCAGTGAAATGCCGACGGCACGCTCTGGGGCCAACGTCCTGACTTTC.